This T cell receptor (beta chain) was sequenced in a study of response to subunit inactivated influenza vaccine. TCRdb used MiXCR to reprocess the RT-PCR reads, holding one entry per CDR3 protein. The sample includes around 520,000 distinct CDR3 sequences, about 25% of them seen just once. This clonotype was observed a handful of times. V was clipped by 4 bases and J by 0 bases; unmatched bases: 7. This CDR3 contains 17 residues. Germline assignment: CDR1 MNHEY and CDR2 SVGEGT. J is TRBJ2-2 and V is TRBV6-2 or TRBV6-3; 8 bases map to TRBD2. This TCR derives from a middle-aged man who received an inactivated influenza vaccine. The material sequenced was CD4+ T cells sorted from PBMCs, taken more than 4 days after vaccination. DNA of the CDR3: TGTGCCAGCAGTTTTTTCCCGACTAGCGCGAACACCGGGGAGCTGTTTTTT. This translates into CASSFFPTSANTGELFF.